Shown below are 11 T cell receptor beta chains from a single sample sequenced in a study of blood T cell repertoires in COVID-19. TCRdb's table, derived via immunoSEQ multiplex PCR, lists solely in-frame clones and lacks some. This sample yields more than 12,000 clones, of which around 92% are seen a single time; 2.5% to 3.5% belongs to the top ten. Input material: peripheral blood. The receptors derive from a human donor in a cohort sampled during active COVID-19.

The V call is TRBV6-6, the J call TRBJ2-1; 8 positions match TRBD1. The CDR3 totals 14 residues. The J segment lost 1 base and the V segment lost 7 bases, leaving 3 bases of the junction unmatched. CDR1 and CDR2 from the germline V gene are MNHNY and SVGAGI (reference sequence). CDR3 bases: TGTGCCAGCAACGGACAGGGTTCCTACAATGAGCAGTTCTTC. Encoded protein: CASNGQGSYNEQFF.

The chain recombines TRBV11-2 with TRBJ1-2; 8 positions agree with TRBD1. J lost 4 bases, V lost 7 bases, and 8 bases had no gene match. The length of the CDR3 is 14 residues. Germline CDR1 is SGHAT and CDR2 is FQNNGV. Written as DNA, the CDR3 is TGTGCCAGCACCGCAGGGGGCGCAAGCTATGGCTACACCTTC. Protein: CASTAGGASYGYTF.

CDR3 nucleotide sequence: TGTGCCAGCAGCTCCCTAGGGGCCGAGTACAATGAGCAGTTCTTC. This sequence encodes CASSSLGAEYNEQFF. The chain employs TRBV5-4 and TRBJ2-1; possibly TRBD1 for D (5 bases). The CDR3 length is 15 residues. Germline V lookup: CDR1 SGHNT, CDR2 YYREEE (reference sequence). V lost 3 bases and J 4 bases, leaving 14 bases between the germline ends.

The rearrangement uses TRBV3-1 (or the pseudogene TRBV3-2) and TRBJ1-1; D is possibly TRBD1 (6 bases). The germline V and J ends were trimmed by 2 bases and 0 bases, with 10 bases remaining between them. Germline loops: CDR1 LGHDT, CDR2 YNNKEL (reference sequence). CDR3 length equals 15 residues. CDR3 region: CASSQTDRLNTEAFF. CDR3 coding DNA: TGTGCCAGCAGCCAAACCGACAGGTTGAACACTGAAGCTTTCTTT.

The chain recombines TRBV15 with TRBJ2-7; TRBD1 matches at 9 bases. CDR3 length: 15 amino acids. Germline V CDR1 and CDR2: LNHNV, YYDKDF (reference sequence). J lost 4 bases, V lost 3 bases, and 7 bases had no gene match. CDR3: CATSRPGQGRYEQYF. CDR3 bases: TGTGCCACCAGCAGGCCGGGACAGGGTCGTTACGAGCAGTACTTC.

The rearrangement joins TRBV24-1 to TRBJ2-1, with TRBD1 as a possible D gene (6 bases). V shed 4 bases and J shed 3 bases, with 12 bases lying between them. This CDR3 contains 15 residues. From germline, CDR1 is KGHDR and CDR2 SFDVKD. CDR3 nucleotides: TGTGCCACCAGTGACTCTCGGACAGACTACAATGAGCAGTTCTTC. It yields the protein CATSDSRTDYNEQFF.

The CDR3 nucleotides read TGTGCCACCACTCCCTCCGGCCAGGGGGTTTCACCCCTCCACTTT. Amino acid sequence: CATTPSGQGVSPLHF. The rearrangement uses TRBV10-3 and TRBJ1-6; 7 bases match TRBD1. CDR3 length equals 15 residues. Germline CDR1 and CDR2: ENHRY and SYGVKD. V gave up 10 bases and J gave up 9 bases; unmatched junction bases: 15.

Note on this clone: One junction end does not reproduce the germline sequence, and a read error may be involved. This rearrangement joins TRBV6-1 to TRBJ2-3; 8 nucleotides align to TRBD2. Germline loops: CDR1 MNHNS, CDR2 SASEGT. This CDR3 comprises 15 residues. CDR3 in amino acids: CASREGTSNTDTQYF. CDR3 bases: TGTGCCAGCAGAGAAGGGACTAGTAACACAGATACGCAGTATTTT.

V usage is TRBV2 and J usage is TRBJ1-2; TRBD1 might be the D (6 bases). CDR1 is SNHLY and CDR2 is FYNNEI in the germline V gene. The CDR3 runs to 18 residues. Trimming took 0 bases from V and 5 from J, leaving 22 bases between them. The CDR3 region has the DNA TGTGCCAGCAGTGAAGCCCGAAGCCGTGTACAGGGCGGGTATGGCTACACCTTC. It encodes CASSEARSRVQGGYGYTF. Full variable domain (missing parts from reference TRBV2 and TRBJ1-2): EPEVTQTPSHQVTQMGQEVILRCVPISNHLYFYWYRQILGQKVEFLVSFYNNEISEKSEIFDDQFSVERPDGSNFTLKIRSTKLEDSAMYFCASSEARSRVQGGYGYTFGSGTRLTVV.

This clone was seen just once. The chain links TRBV5-5 to TRBJ1-2; the match to TRBD1 covers 9 bases. Trimming took 2 bases from V and 7 from J; bases not matched to a gene: 12. The germline V gene has CDR1 SGHKS and CDR2 YYEKEE (reference sequence). The CDR3 consists of 16 residues. CDR3 protein: CASSLLGQGTVPGYTF. The DNA for the CDR3 is TGTGCCAGCAGCTTACTCGGACAGGGGACGGTACCTGGCTACACCTTC.

The rearrangement joins TRBV15 to TRBJ1-3, with unresolved D. CDR3 size: 15 residues. The V gene's germline CDR1 is LNHNV and CDR2 YYDKDF (reference sequence). The V gene lost 4 bases and the J gene lost 8 bases, with 18 bases spanning the gap. CDR3 sequence reads: CATSTRRGGSDTIYF. The CDR3 coding sequence is TGTGCCACCAGCACGAGACGGGGAGGGTCGGACACCATATATTTT. Together with reference TRBV15 and TRBJ1-3, the CDR3 gives the full variable domain: DAMVIQNPRYQVTQFGKPVTLSCSQTLNHNVMYWYQQKSSQAPKLLFHYYDKDFNNEADTPDNFQSRRPNTSFCFLDIRSPGLGDTAMYLCATSTRRGGSDTIYFGEGSWLTVV.